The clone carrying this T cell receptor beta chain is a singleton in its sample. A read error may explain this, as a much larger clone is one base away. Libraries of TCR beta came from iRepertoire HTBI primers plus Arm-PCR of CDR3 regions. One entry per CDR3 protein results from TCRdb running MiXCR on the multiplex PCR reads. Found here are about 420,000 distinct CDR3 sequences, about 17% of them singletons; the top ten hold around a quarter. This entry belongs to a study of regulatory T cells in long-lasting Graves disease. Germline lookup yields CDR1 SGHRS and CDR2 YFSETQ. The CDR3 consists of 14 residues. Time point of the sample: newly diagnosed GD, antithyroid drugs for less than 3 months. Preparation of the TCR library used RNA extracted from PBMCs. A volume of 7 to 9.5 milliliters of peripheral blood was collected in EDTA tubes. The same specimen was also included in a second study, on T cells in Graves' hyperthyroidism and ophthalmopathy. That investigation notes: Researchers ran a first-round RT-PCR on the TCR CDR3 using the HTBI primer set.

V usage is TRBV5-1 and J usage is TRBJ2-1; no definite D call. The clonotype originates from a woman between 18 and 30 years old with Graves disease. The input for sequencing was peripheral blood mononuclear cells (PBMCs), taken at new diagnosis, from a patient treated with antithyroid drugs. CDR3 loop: CASSPNRQSYEQFF. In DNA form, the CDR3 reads TGTGCCAGCAGCCCAAATAGGCAGAGCTACGAGCAGTTCTTC.